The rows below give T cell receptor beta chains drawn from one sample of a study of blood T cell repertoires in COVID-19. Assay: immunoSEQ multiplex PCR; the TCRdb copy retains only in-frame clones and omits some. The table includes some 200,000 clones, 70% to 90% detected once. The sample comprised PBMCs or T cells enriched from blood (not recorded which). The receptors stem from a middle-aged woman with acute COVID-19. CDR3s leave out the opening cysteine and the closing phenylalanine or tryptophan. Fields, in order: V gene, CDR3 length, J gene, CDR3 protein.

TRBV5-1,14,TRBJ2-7,ASSLEETGGRDEQY
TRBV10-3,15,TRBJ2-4,AISGGVLGHAKNIQY
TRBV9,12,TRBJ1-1,ASSVVRGGTEAF
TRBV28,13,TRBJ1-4,ASSFRTGWGEKLF
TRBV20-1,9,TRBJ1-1,SANRDTEAF
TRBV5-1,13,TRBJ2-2,ASSLTGTLSGELF
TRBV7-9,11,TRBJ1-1,ASSHGRNTEAF
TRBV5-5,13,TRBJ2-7,ASSRPGGRTYEQY
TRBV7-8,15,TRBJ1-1,ASIPWGGQRMNTEAF
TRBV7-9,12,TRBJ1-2,ASSPGGSNYGYT
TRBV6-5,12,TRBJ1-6,ATRESSYNSPLH
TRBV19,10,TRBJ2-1,ASSILRSEQF
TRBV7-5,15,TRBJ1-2,ARSLWGRDRGGYGYT
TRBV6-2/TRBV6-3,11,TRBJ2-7,ASSRDRDFEQY
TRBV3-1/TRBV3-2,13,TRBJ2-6,ASAGSFSGANVLT
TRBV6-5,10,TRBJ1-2,AASRVNYGYT
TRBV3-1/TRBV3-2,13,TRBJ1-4,ASSQATGQRAKLF
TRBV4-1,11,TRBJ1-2,ASSQGVVYGYT
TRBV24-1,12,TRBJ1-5,ATSGGRDNQPQH
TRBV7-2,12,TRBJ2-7,ASSLDGVLDEQY
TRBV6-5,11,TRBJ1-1,ASSYSRPSQAF
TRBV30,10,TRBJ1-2,AWVGTGYGYT